The 15 T cell receptor beta chains reported below all come from one sample, sequenced in a study of blood T cell repertoires in COVID-19 (dated by TCRdb to about 2020). Library construction relied on the immunoSEQ multiplex PCR assay. This is the immuneACCESS table as TCRdb keeps it, with only in-frame sequences that have V and J called. A part of the clones is gone; compared with another copy, unresolved V genes explain less than half, and the rest is unexplained. For this sample there are 130,000 or so clones; 80% to 90% appear just once. The ten largest clones represent more than 1.5% of the sample. Sequencing was done on a sample of peripheral blood. The receptors here all came from a woman in her sixties with acute or convalescent COVID-19.

The chain carries TRBV18 and TRBJ1-5; D is unresolved. Germline V gene sequence: CDR1 KGHSH, CDR2 LQKENI. V was shortened by 6 bases and J by 0 bases, with 12 bases between the two germline ends. The CDR3 is 15 amino acids. The CDR3 bases are TGTGCCAGCTCCATGGACGGACTTAGCAATCAGCCCCAGCATTTT. Translation gives CASSMDGLSNQPQHF.

The CDR3 region is CASSTGYNGYTF. In nucleotides, the CDR3 is TGTGCCAGCAGCACAGGGTATAATGGCTACACCTTC. The gene calls are TRBV28 and TRBJ1-2; maybe TRBD1 (6 bases). Germline assignment: CDR1 MDHEN and CDR2 SYDVKM. This CDR3 is built from 12 residues. V lost 6 bases, J lost 6 bases, and 11 bases lay in between.

The rearrangement links TRBV11-2 to TRBJ2-6, with D perhaps matching TRBD2 (6 bases). The CDR3 sequence is 17 residues long. V was pared by 1 base and J by 2 bases, with 12 bases between. Germline V CDR1 and CDR2: SGHAT, FQNNGV. CDR3 amino acids: CASSLGGTGAGANVLTF. Here the CDR3 DNA reads TGTGCCAGCAGCTTAGGCGGTACGGGGGCTGGGGCCAACGTCCTGACTTTC.

This chain joins TRBV6-6 and TRBJ1-6; D is perhaps TRBD1 (6 bases). This CDR3 contains 13 residues. The germline gives CDR1 MNHNY, CDR2 SVGAGI (reference sequence). The V end lost 4 bases, the J end lost 9 bases, and 10 bases lay between the germline ends. The CDR3 region has the DNA TGTGCCAGCAGTTCCAGGGGAGTTTCACCCCTCCACTTT. It encodes CASSSRGVSPLHF.

The chain has TRBV4-1 and TRBJ1-3; no clear D gene. The V and J ends lost 0 bases and 4 bases respectively, with 10 bases between them. The CDR3 length is 15 residues. Germline V gene sequence: CDR1 MGHRA, CDR2 YSYEKL. In nucleotides, the CDR3 is TGCGCCAGCAGCCAAGATAGCGGGTCAGGAAACACCATATATTTT. Translating it yields CASSQDSGSGNTIYF.

J is TRBJ2-5 and V is TRBV9; D is uncertain. CDR3 length: 15 amino acids. The V gene lost 0 bases and the J gene lost 5 bases, with 14 bases spanning the gap. From germline, CDR1 is SGDLS and CDR2 YYNGEE. Here the CDR3 reads CASSVDTEEAETQYF. CDR3 coding DNA: TGTGCCAGCAGCGTAGATACGGAAGAGGCGGAGACCCAGTACTTC.

The sample holds one count of this clone. The V call is TRBV11-2, the J call TRBJ1-1; TRBD1 is a possible D gene (6 bases). The CDR3 spans 14 residues. Germline CDR1 SGHAT, CDR2 FQNNGV. V was shortened by 3 bases and J by 4 bases, with 12 bases between the two germline ends. The CDR3 nucleotides are TGTGCCAGCAGCTTTAACAGGGTAGGCACTGAAGCTTTCTTT. The encoded protein is CASSFNRVGTEAFF.

The V gene is TRBV28, the J gene TRBJ1-2, with D possibly matching TRBD1 (5 bases). Germline values: CDR1 MDHEN, CDR2 SYDVKM. The CDR3 extends over 13 amino acids. Trimming pared 5 bases from V and 3 bases from J, leaving 10 bases between. In DNA form, the CDR3 reads TGTGCCAGCAGTCGACAGTCGCACTATGGCTACACCTTC. Its translation is CASSRQSHYGYTF.

In this sample, this clone turned up a few times. V and J are TRBV28 and TRBJ1-2, with 8 positions matching TRBD1. The germline gives CDR1 MDHEN, CDR2 SYDVKM. The CDR3 extends over 13 amino acids. V dropped 7 bases and J dropped 4; count of bases not matched to a gene: 5. The CDR3 reads CASTLDRVYGYTF. CDR3 bases: TGTGCCAGCACCCTGGACAGGGTCTATGGCTACACCTTC.

J is TRBJ1-6 and V is TRBV28; 7 bases line up with TRBD1. The length of the CDR3 is 15 residues. The germline CDR1 and CDR2 sequences are MDHEN and SYDVKM. The junction had 10 bases not matched to a gene; V was cut back by 5 bases and J by 9 bases. The CDR3 loop is CASSARGQPISPLHF. DNA for the CDR3: TGTGCCAGCAGTGCCCGGGGACAGCCTATTTCACCCCTCCACTTT.

J is TRBJ2-3 and V is TRBV5-1, with D tentatively TRBD1 (6 bases). Looked up from germline, CDR1 is SGHRS and CDR2 is YFSETQ. V gave up 1 base and J gave up 1 base, with 7 bases separating them. The CDR3 is 14 residues long. The CDR3 protein is CASSLRQGTDTQYF. In nucleotides, the CDR3 is TGCGCCAGCAGCTTGAGACAGGGCACAGATACGCAGTATTTT. Using reference TRBV5-1 and TRBJ2-3 for the parts outside the CDR3, the full variable domain is KAGVTQTPRYLIKTRGQQVTLSCSPISGHRSVSWYQQTPGQGLQFLFEYFSETQRNKGNFPGRFSGRQFSNSRSEMNVSTLELGDSALYLCASSLRQGTDTQYFGPGTRLTVL.

The chain links TRBV6-5 to TRBJ1-1, with 7 bases aligning to TRBD1. CDR1 is MNHEY and CDR2 is SVGAGI in the germline V gene. V shed 5 bases and J 6 bases; nucleotides not matched to a gene: 9. There are 14 residues in the CDR3. The CDR3 coding sequence is TGTGCCAGCAGTCGTGGACAGGAACCTTCTGAAGCTTTCTTT. Amino acid sequence: CASSRGQEPSEAFF.

The chain recombines TRBV18 with TRBJ1-3; 8 bases match TRBD1. The germline gives CDR1 KGHSH, CDR2 LQKENI. The CDR3 contains 14 residues. V dropped 4 bases and J dropped 3; count of bases not matched to a gene: 2. The CDR3 loop is CASSQDRDGNTIYF. Written as DNA, the CDR3 is TGTGCCAGCTCACAGGACAGGGATGGAAACACCATATATTTT.

The gene calls are TRBV7-2 and TRBJ2-5, with 9 bases that match TRBD1. The CDR3 has 13 residues. Germline V gene lookup returns CDR1 SGHTA and CDR2 FQGNSA. J gave up 2 bases and V 5 bases, and 0 bases lay outside the gene matches. The CDR3 here is CASSGTGQETQYF. The CDR3 DNA sequence: TGTGCCAGCAGCGGGACAGGGCAAGAGACCCAGTACTTC.

The chain has TRBV7-9 and TRBJ2-1, with D possibly TRBD1 on 5 matching bases. V lost 3 bases and J 2 bases, leaving 8 bases between the germline ends. This CDR3 comprises 14 residues. Germline assignment: CDR1 SEHNR and CDR2 FQNEAQ (reference sequence). The CDR3 reads CASSFGRAYNEQFF. The CDR3 DNA reads TGTGCCAGCAGCTTTGGCAGGGCCTACAATGAGCAGTTCTTC.